Below, 10 T cell receptor beta chains from the same sample are listed, as sequenced in a study of early T cells in non-severe SARS-CoV-2 infection. TCRdb fed the 5' RACE reads into MiXCR, producing one record per CDR3 protein. This sample has fewer than 60,000 distinct CDR3 sequences; approximately 10% occur once, and the top ten carry under 5.5%. Sequences were obtained from whole blood. These receptors were obtained from an adult who was a healthcare worker with PCR-confirmed SARS-CoV-2 infection or an uninfected control (not recorded which).

In this sample, this clonotype turned up many times. The gene calls are TRBV24-1 and TRBJ2-1; 7 bases agree with TRBD1. The CDR3 contains 16 residues. Germline-derived CDR1 and CDR2 are KGHDR and SFDVKD. With 0 bases clipped from V and 7 bases from J, the junction kept 8 bases outside the gene matches. CDR3 sequence reads: CATSDLQGQLINEQFF. The CDR3 DNA reads TGTGCCACCAGTGATTTGCAGGGACAGTTGATTAATGAGCAGTTCTTC.

There are many counts of this clonotype. The chain links TRBV29-1 to TRBJ2-7, with D tentatively TRBD2 (6 bases). The CDR3 totals 12 residues. V dropped 6 bases and J dropped 6 bases, with 15 bases sitting between them. CDR1 is SQVTM, CDR2 ANQGSEA, per germline. The CDR3 protein is CSVGGTTAEQYF. DNA of the CDR3: TGCAGCGTGGGAGGTACCACGGCCGAGCAGTACTTC.

This clonotype was detected ten times or more. The chain carries TRBV30 and TRBJ2-7; 8 positions agree with TRBD1. Germline trimming cut 2 bases from V and 0 bases from J; bases unmatched to any gene: 6. The CDR3 runs 15 residues. Germline CDR1 and CDR2: GTSNPN and SVGIG (reference sequence). CDR3 residues: CAWSHPGQVSYEQYF. The CDR3 DNA reads TGTGCCTGGAGTCACCCGGGACAGGTCTCCTACGAGCAGTACTTC.

This clonotype has at least ten counts. The rearrangement uses TRBV10-3 and TRBJ2-7; D is undetermined. The V end was cut by 10 bases, the J end by 2 bases, with 12 bases between. Looked up from germline, CDR1 is ENHRY and CDR2 is SYGVKD. CDR3 length: 12 residues. Written as DNA, the CDR3 is TGTGCCACCACCGGGCAGACCTACGAGCAGTACTTC. As protein: CATTGQTYEQYF.

This sequence joins TRBV29-1 and TRBJ2-1; D is uncertain. V was pared by 7 bases and J by 6 bases, with 16 bases between. CDR1 is SQVTM, CDR2 ANQGSEA, per germline. This CDR3 has 13 amino acids. CDR3 amino acids: CSATLWAGNEQFF. CDR3 in DNA: TGCAGCGCTACCTTATGGGCAGGCAATGAGCAGTTCTTC.

By sample share, this clonotype is medium-sized. The V gene is TRBV7-3, the J gene TRBJ2-1; 8 bases align to TRBD2. This CDR3 comprises 15 residues. Germline V gene sequence: CDR1 SGHTA, CDR2 FQGTGA. The junction had 9 bases not matched to a gene; V was cut back by 5 bases and J by 6 bases. For the CDR3, the DNA is TGTGCCAGCAGCCGAGGCGGGGGGCTAAGCAATGAGCAGTTCTTC. Encoded protein: CASSRGGGLSNEQFF.

This clonotype was recorded many times. CDR3 in amino acids: CASRPSPGELFF. CDR3 coding DNA: TGTGCCAGCAGGCCCTCTCCCGGGGAGCTGTTTTTT. The rearrangement joins TRBV28 to TRBJ2-2; D not certain. CDR3 length equals 12 residues. Germline lookup yields CDR1 MDHEN and CDR2 SYDVKM. The V gene lost 6 bases and the J gene lost 6 bases, with 8 bases spanning the gap.

This clonotype was picked up a small number of times. This chain joins TRBV28 and TRBJ1-1, with D possibly TRBD1 on 5 matching bases. The germline V gene encodes CDR1 MDHEN and CDR2 SYDVKM. This CDR3 is 14 amino acids long. V was shortened by 4 bases and J by 6 bases, with 15 bases between the two germline ends. The DNA for the CDR3 is TGTGCCAGCAGTTCAGGGATATCGGGGGCTGAAGCTTTCTTT. Translation: CASSSGISGAEAFF.

This clonotype has at least ten counts. This chain uses TRBV20-1 with TRBJ2-3, with TRBD2 matching 11 bases. J gave up 3 bases and V 0 bases, and 2 bases lay outside the gene matches. The CDR3 is 15 residues long. CDR1 is DFQATT, CDR2 SNEGSKA, per germline (reference sequence). In nucleotides, the CDR3 is TGCAGTGCTAGAGAGGCTAGCGGGGGGACAGATACGCAGTATTTT. Translating it yields CSAREASGGTDTQYF.

This clonotype was detected ten times or more. The rearrangement links TRBV7-3 to TRBJ1-1, with 8 bases lining up with TRBD1. Germline CDR1 SGHTA, CDR2 FQGTGA. The V gene end was trimmed by 5 bases and the J gene end by 0 bases; junction bases not matched to a gene: 5. The CDR3 contains 15 residues. The CDR3 coding sequence is TGTGCCAGCAGCAGAGGACAGGGCTTGAACACTGAAGCTTTCTTT. Its protein is CASSRGQGLNTEAFF. Based on the CDR3 plus reference TRBV7-3 and TRBJ1-1, the full variable domain is GAGVSQTPSNKVTEKGKYVELRCDPISGHTALYWYRQSLGQGPEFLIYFQGTGAADDSGLPNDRFFAVRPEGSVSTLKIQRTERGDSAVYLCASSRGQGLNTEAFFGQGTRLTVV.